The 16 T cell receptor beta chains presented below share a single source sample, sequenced in a study of blood T cell repertoires in COVID-19. Generated by immunoSEQ multiplex PCR, the TCRdb table keeps only in-frame clones and is missing some. This sample has over 250,000 clones, with about 82% found just once. Sequencing was done on a sample of peripheral blood. Every receptor here comes from a man between 45 and 60 years old with active or convalescent COVID-19.

The chain links TRBV7-9 to TRBJ1-5; 12 nucleotides align to TRBD1. Germline trimming cut 0 bases from V and 7 bases from J; bases unmatched to any gene: 4. The CDR3 has 16 amino acids. Germline CDR1 is SEHNR and CDR2 is FQNEAQ (reference sequence). The CDR3, as DNA: TGTGCCAGCAGCTTAGCCGGGACAGGGGGCGGACAGCCCCAGCATTTT. Protein product: CASSLAGTGGGQPQHF.

This clone appeared many times. The same CDR3 is also encoded by other DNA sequences in this sample. This chain joins TRBV9 and TRBJ1-2; 7 bases agree with TRBD1. V lost 0 bases and J lost 6; bases outside the gene matches: 20. This CDR3 spans 19 amino acids. Germline V gene data show CDR1 as SGDLS and CDR2 as YYNGEE. The CDR3 reads CASSVANQRGQGGGDGYTF. The DNA of the CDR3 is TGTGCCAGCAGCGTAGCCAATCAAAGGGGTCAGGGGGGCGGTGATGGCTACACCTTC.

The J gene is TRBJ1-5, the V gene TRBV18; TRBD1 aligns across 9 bases. CDR3 length equals 16 residues. The J segment lost 6 bases and the V segment lost 3 bases, leaving 9 bases of the junction unmatched. Looked up from germline, CDR1 is KGHSH and CDR2 is LQKENI. In nucleotides, the CDR3 is TGTGCCAGCTCACCCCAGGACAGGGGAAAATCTCAGCCCCAGCATTTT. The encoded protein is CASSPQDRGKSQPQHF.

CDR3 amino acids: CASSPGTSGRSTDTQYF. The CDR3 DNA reads as TGCGCCAGCAGCCCCGGGACTAGCGGTAGGAGCACAGATACGCAGTATTTT. The chain uses TRBV5-1 and TRBJ2-3; 11 bases fit TRBD2. V lost 4 bases to trimming and J lost 0 bases; unmatched junction nucleotides: 7. CDR3 size: 17 residues. CDR1 SGHRS and CDR2 YFSETQ come from the germline V gene.

J is TRBJ2-1 and V is TRBV19; D remains ambiguous. This CDR3 is 12 amino acids long. Germline V gene data show CDR1 as LNHDA and CDR2 as SQIVND (reference sequence). The ends were cut back, 5 bases at V and 3 bases at J, with 5 bases in the middle. CDR3 nucleotide sequence: TGTGCCAGTAGTTTCGGCTACAATGAGCAGTTCTTC. It translates to CASSFGYNEQFF.

The V call is TRBV28, the J call TRBJ1-3; perhaps TRBD1 as D (6 bases). This CDR3 has 17 residues. Germline CDR1 MDHEN, CDR2 SYDVKM. V lost 5 bases to trimming and J lost 2 bases, with 19 bases between them. The CDR3 nucleotides read TGTGCCAGCAGTAACCAGGGGCACACGAGGGCTGGAAACACCATATATTTT. Its protein is CASSNQGHTRAGNTIYF.

This clone was detected only once. The chain links TRBV2 to TRBJ2-6, with unresolved D. The CDR3 extends over 16 amino acids. V was trimmed by 4 bases and J by 0 bases, leaving 10 bases between them. Germline lookup yields CDR1 SNHLY and CDR2 FYNNEI. CDR3 sequence (DNA): TGTGCCAGCAGTGCAGCTAGGAGCTCTGGGGCCAACGTCCTGACTTTC. Its translation: CASSAARSSGANVLTF.

CDR3 region: CASSVARSGELFF. CDR3 nucleotide sequence: TGTGCCAGCAGTGTGGCTCGTTCCGGGGAGCTGTTTTTT. The chain uses TRBV2 and TRBJ2-2; D is unclear. This CDR3 has 13 residues. The germline gives CDR1 SNHLY, CDR2 FYNNEI. Trimming left V 4 bases short and J 6 bases short, with 9 bases between.

The chain carries TRBV20-1 and TRBJ1-1; weak D call: TRBD1 (6 bases). V gave up 3 bases and J gave up 4 bases, with 18 bases separating them. The CDR3 extends over 15 amino acids. Germline lookup yields CDR1 DFQATT and CDR2 SNEGSKA (reference sequence). The CDR3 loop is CSASTGREQGTEAFF. CDR3 in DNA: TGCAGTGCTAGTACGGGGCGTGAACAGGGCACTGAAGCTTTCTTT.

V gene TRBV7-8 combines with J gene TRBJ2-5; TRBD2 agrees at 8 bases. This CDR3 region has 13 residues. Looked up from germline, CDR1 is SGHVS and CDR2 is FQNEAQ. J was trimmed by 4 bases and V by 8 bases; bases with no gene match: 6. The CDR3: CASAGGHGETQYF. The CDR3, as DNA: TGTGCCAGCGCGGGGGGTCACGGAGAGACCCAGTACTTC.

This rearrangement joins TRBV7-2 to TRBJ1-5, with D unclear. Trimming took 3 bases from V and 5 from J, leaving 8 bases between them. The CDR3 runs 13 residues. Germline-derived CDR1 and CDR2 are SGHTA and FQGNSA. The CDR3 coding sequence is TGTGCCAGCAGCTTTACGAGGGATCAGCCCCAGCATTTT. Protein product: CASSFTRDQPQHF.

V and J are TRBV15 and TRBJ1-4; 9 bases match TRBD1. This CDR3 comprises 17 residues. Germline V gives CDR1 LNHNV, CDR2 YYDKDF (reference sequence). V shed 5 bases, J shed 8 bases, and the junction held 15 bases outside the gene matches. The DNA for the CDR3 is TGTGCCACCAGCGCCACTCTGGGGGGACAGGGAAGGGAAAAACTGTTTTTT. Its protein product is CATSATLGGQGREKLFF.

The V gene is TRBV7-2, the J gene TRBJ2-3, with TRBD2 identical over 11 bases. CDR1 and CDR2 from the germline V gene are SGHTA and FQGNSA. J gave up 3 bases and V 3 bases, and 5 bases lay outside the gene matches. The CDR3 has 16 amino acids. The CDR3 DNA reads TGTGCCAGCAGCTTCCTAGCGGGAGGTCGAACAGATACGCAGTATTTT. Translated: CASSFLAGGRTDTQYF. The whole variable domain, remainder taken from reference TRBV7-2 and TRBJ2-3, is GAGVSQSPSNKVTEKGKDVELRCDPISGHTALYWYRQSLGQGLEFLIYFQGNSAPDKSGLPSDRFSAERTGGSVSTLTIQRTQQEDSAVYLCASSFLAGGRTDTQYFGPGTRLTVL.

The chain has TRBV5-1 and TRBJ2-3; D possibly corresponds to TRBD2 (5 bases). The germline V gene has CDR1 SGHRS and CDR2 YFSETQ. Deletions cut 1 base from V and 3 bases from J, with 9 bases between. The CDR3 contains 14 residues. The CDR3 DNA is TGCGCCAGCAGCTTGTTCTGGGAGACAGATACGCAGTATTTT. Translated: CASSLFWETDTQYF.

The V call is TRBV5-4, the J call TRBJ2-5; D remains unclear. This CDR3 has 13 residues. The V and J ends lost 1 base and 5 bases respectively, with 9 bases between them. Germline CDR1 is SGHNT and CDR2 is YYREEE (reference sequence). The CDR3, as DNA: TGTGCCAGCAGCTTGCTAGTTGCGGAGACCCAGTACTTC. Translation gives CASSLLVAETQYF.

This clone came up once. V gene TRBV18 combines with J gene TRBJ2-7; 9 bases match TRBD1. J gave up 6 bases and V 0 bases, and 9 bases lay outside the gene matches. The germline V gene has CDR1 KGHSH and CDR2 LQKENI. CDR3 size: 16 residues. The CDR3 DNA reads TGTGCCAGCTCACCACCGGGGACAGGGATAGTGTCCGAGCAGTACTTC. It translates to CASSPPGTGIVSEQYF.